Listed below are T cell receptor beta chains from one sample, sequenced in a study of shared clonotypes between healthy human individuals. Assay: immunoSEQ multiplex PCR; the TCRdb copy retains only in-frame clones and omits some. The repertoire holds millions of clones, with about 95% as singletons. The sample was naive CD8+ T cells sorted from blood. The receptors shown here come from a man aged 18 to 35 in good health. The CDR3 runs from the conserved cysteine through the conserved F or W. A D gene is named only where the DNA matches it firmly. A row's size may be missing; if present it is once, few, many or a size class.

d_call clone_size j_call v_call cdr3_nt cdr3_aa
TRBD1 NA TRBJ1-4 TRBV6-1 TGTGCCAGCAGTACCCCGGGACAGTTGAATGAAAAACTGTTTTTT CASSTPGQLNEKLFF
NA once TRBJ1-2 TRBV5-4 TGTGCCAGCAGCTTGGCCGAGGCAGGGACGGACTATGGCTACACCTTC CASSLAEAGTDYGYTF
NA NA TRBJ2-7 TRBV28 TGTGCCAGCAGTTCCGATTTGGAGATCAGGGGCCTGGGGCAGTACTTC CASSSDLEIRGLGQYF
TRBD1 NA TRBJ1-2 TRBV5-6 TGTGCCAGCAGCTTGGATACAGGGGGCGAAGGCTACACCTTC CASSLDTGGEGYTF
NA NA TRBJ1-5 TRBV10-2 TGCGCCAGCAGTGAGGAGGGGTATTATAGCAATCAGCCCCAGCATTTT CASSEEGYYSNQPQHF
TRBD1 NA TRBJ2-7 TRBV29-1 TGCAGCGTTCGGGACAGTTTCTACGAGCAGTACTTC CSVRDSFYEQYF
NA once TRBJ2-5 TRBV28 TGTGCCAGCAGTGGGGCCCAGTTTCAAGAGACCCAGTACTTC CASSGAQFQETQYF
NA NA TRBJ2-3 TRBV5-1 TGCGCCAGCAGCTTGGAGCAAGCAAGCACAGATACGCAGTATTTT CASSLEQASTDTQYF
TRBD1 NA TRBJ2-7 TRBV29-1 TGCAGCGCCGAGACAGGGGGCTACGAGCAGTACTTC CSAETGGYEQYF
TRBD2 NA TRBJ2-7 TRBV7-6 TGTGCCAGCAGTTCTAGCGGGACCTACGAGCAGTACTTC CASSSSGTYEQYF
TRBD2 NA TRBJ2-1 TRBV7-9 TGTGCCAGCAGCTATCTAGCGGGAGGAGTTGATGAGCAGTTCTTC CASSYLAGGVDEQFF
NA NA TRBJ2-2 TRBV6-5 TGTGCCAGCAGTTACGCAGGGGCTCGGAACACCGGGGAGCTGTTTTTT CASSYAGARNTGELFF
TRBD1 NA TRBJ1-2 TRBV5-1 TGCGCCAGCAGCCCCGGACAGGGAGACTTGCTAAACTATGGCTACACCTTC CASSPGQGDLLNYGYTF
NA once TRBJ2-2 TRBV9 TGTGCCAGCAGCCGATTGGTGGGGGTAGACGCCGGGGAGCTGTTTTTT CASSRLVGVDAGELFF
NA NA TRBJ2-1 TRBV4-3 TGCGCCAGCAGCCAAGATTGGTCCTCCTACAATGAGCAGTTCTTC CASSQDWSSYNEQFF
NA NA TRBJ2-3 TRBV30 TGTGCCTGGGATTTCGGGACCCGGGGGACAGATACGCAGTATTTT CAWDFGTRGTDTQYF
NA NA TRBJ2-1 TRBV28 TGTGCCAGCAGTTTAGACGGAAGCTCCTACAATGAGCAGTTCTTC CASSLDGSSYNEQFF
TRBD1 NA TRBJ1-4 TRBV5-1 TGCGCCAGCAGCCCCGGAACAGGGGGAGGGGAAAAACTGTTTTTT CASSPGTGGGEKLFF
NA NA TRBJ2-7 TRBV9 TGTGCCAGCAGCGCCCTAGACGTCGGGGCCTATAACTACGAGCAGTACTTC CASSALDVGAYNYEQYF